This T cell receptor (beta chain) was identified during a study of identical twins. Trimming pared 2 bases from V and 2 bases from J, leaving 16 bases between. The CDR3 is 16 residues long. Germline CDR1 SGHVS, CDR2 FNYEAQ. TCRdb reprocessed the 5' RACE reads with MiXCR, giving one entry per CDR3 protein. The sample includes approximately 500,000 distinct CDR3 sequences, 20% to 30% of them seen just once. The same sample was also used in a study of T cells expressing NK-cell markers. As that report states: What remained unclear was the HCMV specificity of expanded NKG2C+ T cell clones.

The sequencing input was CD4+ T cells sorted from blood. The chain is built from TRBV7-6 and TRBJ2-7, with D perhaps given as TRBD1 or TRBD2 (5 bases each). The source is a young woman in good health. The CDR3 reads CASSLWLGQGPYEQYF. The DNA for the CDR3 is TGTGCCAGCAGCTTATGGTTGGGGCAGGGACCCTACGAGCAGTACTTC.